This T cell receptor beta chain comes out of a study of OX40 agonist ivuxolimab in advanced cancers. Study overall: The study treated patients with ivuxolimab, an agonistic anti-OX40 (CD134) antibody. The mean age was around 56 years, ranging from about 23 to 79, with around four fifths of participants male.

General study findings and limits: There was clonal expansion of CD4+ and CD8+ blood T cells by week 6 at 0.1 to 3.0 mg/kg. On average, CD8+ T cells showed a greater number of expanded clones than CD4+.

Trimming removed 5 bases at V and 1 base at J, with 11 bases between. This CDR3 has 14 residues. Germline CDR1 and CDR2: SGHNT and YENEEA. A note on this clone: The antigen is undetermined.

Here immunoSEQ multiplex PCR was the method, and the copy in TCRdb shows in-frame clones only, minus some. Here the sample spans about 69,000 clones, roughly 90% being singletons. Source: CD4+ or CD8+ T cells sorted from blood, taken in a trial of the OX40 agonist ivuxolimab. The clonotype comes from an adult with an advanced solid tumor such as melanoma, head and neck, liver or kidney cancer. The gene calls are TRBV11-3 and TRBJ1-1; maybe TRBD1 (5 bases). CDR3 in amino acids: CASSRQRGNTEAFF. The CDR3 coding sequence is TGTGCCAGCAGCCGACAAAGGGGGAACACTGAAGCTTTCTTT.